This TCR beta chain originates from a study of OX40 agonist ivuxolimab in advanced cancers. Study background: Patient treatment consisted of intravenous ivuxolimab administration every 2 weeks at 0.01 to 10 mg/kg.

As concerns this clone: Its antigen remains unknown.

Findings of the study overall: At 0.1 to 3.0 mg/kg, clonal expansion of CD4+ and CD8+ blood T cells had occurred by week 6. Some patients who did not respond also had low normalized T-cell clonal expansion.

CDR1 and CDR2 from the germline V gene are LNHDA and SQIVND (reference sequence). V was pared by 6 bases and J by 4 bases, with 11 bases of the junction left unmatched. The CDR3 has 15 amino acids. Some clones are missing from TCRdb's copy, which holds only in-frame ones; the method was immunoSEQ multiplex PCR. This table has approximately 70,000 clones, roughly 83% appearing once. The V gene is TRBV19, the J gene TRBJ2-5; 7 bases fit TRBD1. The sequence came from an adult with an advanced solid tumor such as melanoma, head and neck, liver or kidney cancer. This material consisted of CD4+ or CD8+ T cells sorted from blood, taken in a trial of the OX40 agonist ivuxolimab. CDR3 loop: CASSERQGPGETQYF. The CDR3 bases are TGTGCCAGTAGCGAACGACAGGGCCCAGGAGAGACCCAGTACTTC.